One sample yielded the 17 T cell receptor beta chains listed below, sequenced in a study of blood T cells in healthy people across ages. Primed by a sample-barcoded 5' primer and a J-beta primer mix, a second PCR proceeded for 7 to 11 cycles. TCRdb independently ran MiXCR on the 5' RACE reads; one entry per CDR3 protein. Among about 1.8 million distinct CDR3 sequences listed, about 49% were seen once. Sequencing was done on a sample of blood. These TCRs come from a woman aged 40 to 50 in good health.

The CDR3 DNA is TGTGCCAGCAGTTCACTCGCTCCCTACGAGCAGTACTTC. Amino acid sequence: CASSSLAPYEQYF. The rearrangement uses TRBV7-2 and TRBJ2-7; D not certain. V lost 6 bases and J 2 bases, leaving 11 bases between the germline ends. Germline values: CDR1 SGHTA, CDR2 FQGNSA. The CDR3 sequence is 13 residues long.

The chain links TRBV20-1 to TRBJ2-7; D call uncertain. This CDR3 is built from 13 residues. The V gene lost 5 bases and the J gene lost 6 bases, with 17 bases spanning the gap. From germline, CDR1 is DFQATT and CDR2 SNEGSKA (reference sequence). The chain's CDR3 is CSAPLRGLVEQYF. The DNA for the CDR3 is TGCAGTGCTCCGCTTAGAGGTCTCGTCGAGCAGTACTTC.

In this sample, this clonotype turned up a few times. The J gene is TRBJ2-3, the V gene TRBV6-1; 9 bases fit TRBD2. Germline CDR1 reads MNHNS; CDR2 reads SASEGT. With V trimmed by 0 bases and J by 2 bases, 6 bases remained unmatched. The CDR3 spans 17 residues. This chain's CDR3 is CASSEAVLAGNTDTQYF. The CDR3 DNA sequence: TGTGCCAGCAGTGAAGCGGTGCTAGCGGGGAACACAGATACGCAGTATTTT.

This chain joins TRBV5-1 and TRBJ2-3, with D possibly TRBD1 on 5 matching bases. Looked up from germline, CDR1 is SGHRS and CDR2 is YFSETQ. V was shortened by 3 bases and J by 11 bases, with 16 bases between the two germline ends. The CDR3 runs 13 residues. The CDR3 DNA reads TGCGCCAGCAGCTCGTCACAGGTTGTAAAGCAGTATTTT. Translated, it gives CASSSSQVVKQYF.

Concerning this clonotype itself: Just one base apart from a much larger clone, this may be a read error. CDR3 sequence: CAGSLVAGALGDGYTF. CDR3 coding DNA: TGTGCCGGCAGCTTAGTGGCAGGGGCGCTGGGAGATGGCTACACCTTC. The chain combines TRBV7-2 with TRBJ1-2, with a tentative D call TRBD1 (6 bases). The germline CDR1 and CDR2 sequences are SGHTA and FQGNSA. This CDR3 has 16 amino acids.

The chain uses TRBV5-1 and TRBJ1-1, with D possibly matching TRBD1 (6 bases). The length of the CDR3 is 15 residues. CDR1 and CDR2 from the germline V gene are SGHRS and YFSETQ. With 4 bases removed from V and 4 bases from J, the gap between germline ends came to 17 bases. The CDR3 nucleotides are TGCGCCAGCAGCCGAACGACACAGGGCGGCACTGAAGCTTTCTTT. Its translation is CASSRTTQGGTEAFF.

Notes on this clonotype: At one end, the junction sequence differs from germline, possibly due to a read error. The V and J genes are TRBV15 and TRBJ2-7; 9 bases are a match to TRBD2. The germline V gene encodes CDR1 LNHNV and CDR2 YYDKDF (reference sequence). This CDR3 is 13 amino acids long. In DNA form, the CDR3 reads TGTGCCAACAGCAGCGGGGGGCTCTACGAGCAGTACTTC. Translating it yields CANSSGGLYEQYF.

The V call is TRBV29-1, the J call TRBJ2-2, with 7 bases lining up with TRBD1. The CDR3 is 14 amino acids. The V segment lost 4 bases and the J segment 2 bases; nucleotides outside the gene matches: 4. The V gene's germline CDR1 is SQVTM and CDR2 ANQGSEA. The CDR3, as DNA: TGCAGCGTTGCGCCAGGGGGAAACACCGGGGAGCTGTTTTTT. Its translation is CSVAPGGNTGELFF.

The sample holds a few counts of this clonotype. This chain links TRBV28 with TRBJ2-7, with TRBD1 matching over 8 bases. The CDR3 sequence is 15 residues long. Germline V gene data show CDR1 as MDHEN and CDR2 as SYDVKM. Unmatched junction bases numbered 7, after V lost 2 bases and J lost 4 bases. As DNA, the CDR3 is TGTGCCAGCAGTTTAGGGCAGGGGGCGCGTTACGAGCAGTACTTC. Residues: CASSLGQGARYEQYF.

The chain carries TRBV7-9 and TRBJ2-1; 11 bases map to TRBD2. Germline V gene data show CDR1 as SEHNR and CDR2 as FQNEAQ (reference sequence). V lost 5 bases to trimming and J lost 4 bases; unmatched junction nucleotides: 10. CDR3 length: 17 residues. For the CDR3, the DNA is TGTGCCAGCAGCCAGCCGCTAGCGGGGGGCCCATACAATGAGCAGTTCTTC. It is translated as CASSQPLAGGPYNEQFF.

The CDR3: CASSRGRASTDTQYF. The CDR3 bases are TGTGCCAGCAGTCGAGGGAGAGCCAGCACAGATACGCAGTATTTT. The rearrangement links TRBV2 to TRBJ2-3; the D gene is possibly TRBD2 (5 bases). V was pared by 5 bases and J by 0 bases, with 12 bases between. There are 15 residues in the CDR3. Germline V CDR1 and CDR2: SNHLY, FYNNEI.

V is TRBV14 and J is TRBJ2-1; TRBD2 matches 12 bases. Germline trimming cut 0 bases from V and 3 bases from J; bases unmatched to any gene: 9. CDR1 and CDR2 from the germline V gene are SGHDN and FVKESK. The CDR3 length is 19 residues. CDR3 sequence (DNA): TGTGCCAGCAGCCAAGATCGGCTAGCGGGGGGGACGATCTACAATGAGCAGTTCTTC. This gives the protein CASSQDRLAGGTIYNEQFF.

This clonotype was seen a handful of times. The rearrangement links TRBV12-3 or TRBV12-4 to TRBJ1-5; 10 positions match TRBD1. V gave up 5 bases and J gave up 6 bases; unmatched junction bases: 4. The CDR3 length is 14 residues. The CDR3 spells CASSQTGGPQPQHF. CDR3 DNA: TGTGCCAGCAGTCAGACAGGGGGCCCTCAGCCCCAGCATTTT.

The chain has TRBV14 and TRBJ2-1; D might be TRBD2 (5 bases). CDR1 is SGHDN and CDR2 is FVKESK in the germline V gene. V was shortened by 1 base and J by 13 bases, with 17 bases between the two germline ends. The CDR3 covers 14 residues. Here the CDR3 reads CASSQGSWETSQFF. CDR3 in DNA: TGTGCCAGCAGCCAAGGAAGTTGGGAGACATCCCAGTTCTTC.

The chain is built from TRBV4-1 and TRBJ2-1; D is unclear. Trimming removed 0 bases from V and 13 bases from J, with 13 bases in between. The CDR3 consists of 13 residues. Germline V gives CDR1 MGHRA, CDR2 YSYEKL. DNA for the CDR3: TGCGCCAGCAGCCAAGAAACCCGGAATCGTCAGTTCTTC. Residues: CASSQETRNRQFF.

This clonotype was counted a few times. The chain recombines TRBV7-9 with TRBJ1-2, with D hard to call. V was shortened by 5 bases and J by 8 bases, with 15 bases between the two germline ends. The CDR3 has 13 amino acids. Germline CDR1 and CDR2: SEHNR and FQNEAQ (reference sequence). This CDR3 reads CASSPEGPGGYTF. The CDR3 DNA reads TGTGCCAGCAGCCCCGAGGGCCCCGGGGGCTACACCTTC.

The chain has TRBV7-2 and TRBJ1-2, with 7 bases that match TRBD1. V lost 0 bases and J lost 4; bases outside the gene matches: 8. The CDR3 is made up of 16 amino acids. The germline V gene encodes CDR1 SGHTA and CDR2 FQGNSA. CDR3 protein: CASSLASGTVLYGYTF. CDR3 bases: TGTGCCAGCAGCTTAGCATCCGGGACAGTGCTCTATGGCTACACCTTC.